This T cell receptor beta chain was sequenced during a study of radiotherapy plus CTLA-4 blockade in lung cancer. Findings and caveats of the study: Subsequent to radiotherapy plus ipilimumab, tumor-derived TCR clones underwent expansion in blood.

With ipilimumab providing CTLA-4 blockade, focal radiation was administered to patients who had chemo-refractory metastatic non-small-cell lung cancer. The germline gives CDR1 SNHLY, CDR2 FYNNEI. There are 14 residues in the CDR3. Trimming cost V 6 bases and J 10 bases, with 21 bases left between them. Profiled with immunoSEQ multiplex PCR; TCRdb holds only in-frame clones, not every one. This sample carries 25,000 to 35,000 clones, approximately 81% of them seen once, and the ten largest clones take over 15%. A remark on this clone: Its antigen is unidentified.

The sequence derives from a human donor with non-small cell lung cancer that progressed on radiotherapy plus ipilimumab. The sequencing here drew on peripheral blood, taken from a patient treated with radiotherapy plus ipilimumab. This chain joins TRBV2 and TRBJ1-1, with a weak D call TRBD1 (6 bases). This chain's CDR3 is CASRRRTERIGAFF. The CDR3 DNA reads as TGTGCCAGCAGGAGGAGGACAGAACGTATTGGAGCTTTCTTT.